The rows below give T cell receptor beta chains drawn from one sample of a study of blood T cell repertoires in COVID-19. Repertoires were generated with immunoSEQ multiplex PCR, while TCRdb's copy carries only in-frame clones and drops some. The sample lists some 270,000 clones, under 90% occurring once. The sequenced material came from PBMCs or T cells enriched from blood (not recorded which). Receptors originate from a woman between 40 and 50 years old who had recovered from COVID-19. CDR3s include the opening cysteine and the closing phenylalanine or tryptophan.

cdr3_length j_call v_call cdr3_aa
13 TRBJ2-7 TRBV18 CASSQGTSDEQYF
13 TRBJ1-1 TRBV27 CATAAGVNTEAFF
13 TRBJ2-3 TRBV18 CATLLGPTDTQYF
16 TRBJ2-1 TRBV5-1 CASSLGLAGGYNEQFF
15 TRBJ2-2 TRBV6-5 CASSRTGRGTGELFF
13 TRBJ2-3 TRBV7-3 CASSLQGPDTQYF
13 TRBJ1-1 TRBV6-5 CASAIRGTTEAFF
17 TRBJ2-5 TRBV11-2 CASSDAIAGGPRETQYF
16 TRBJ1-2 TRBV5-1 CASSLERGAGIHGYTF
15 TRBJ1-2 TRBV30 CAWSGSGASNYGYTF
13 TRBJ1-1 TRBV30 CAWSEQVNTEAFF
15 TRBJ2-5 TRBV18 CASSPQAGGRETQYF
11 TRBJ1-1 TRBV6-5 CASTGRTEAFF
15 TRBJ2-1 TRBV11-2 CASSLEQTLYNEQFF
16 TRBJ2-1 TRBV27 CASSSPPRGGYNEQFF